This record looks at one T cell receptor beta chain sequence and its context. Its specificity is not known. The data were obtained in a study of PD-1 blockade in classical Hodgkin lymphoma. On the study more broadly: Patients had nivolumab dosed at 3 mg/kg, delivered intravenously every 2 weeks. General study results and limits: Nothing has yet pinned down what causes the repertoire differences, possibly disease activity or prior therapy.

Time point defined: cycle 4 day 1 (C4D1), after more than 5 weeks of nivolumab. Every patient had relapsed following autologous stem cell transplantation, and cohorts differed in brentuximab vedotin exposure. Sequencing used immunoSEQ multiplex PCR; TCRdb keeps in-frame clones, though not all of them. The sample lists about 64,000 clones, about 90% occurring once. Germline assignment: CDR1 WSHSY and CDR2 SAAADI. The V end lost 10 bases, the J end lost 3 bases, and 7 bases lay between the germline ends. The CDR3 is made up of 10 amino acids. V gene TRBV10-2 combines with J gene TRBJ2-7; D call uncertain. The sample consisted of peripheral blood mononuclear cells (PBMCs), taken before the fourth cycle of nivolumab. The TCR comes from a human donor with classical Hodgkin lymphoma. CDR3 residues: CATYSYEQYF. CDR3 coding DNA: TGCGCCACCTACAGCTACGAGCAGTACTTC.